This is a list of T cell receptor beta chains from one sample in a study of early T cells in non-severe SARS-CoV-2 infection. In TCRdb, the 5' RACE reads were re-called with MiXCR into one record per CDR3 protein. The data show some 70,000 distinct CDR3 sequences, with roughly a tenth seen just once and about 6% held by the top ten. The sequenced sample consisted of whole blood. These receptors were obtained from an adult who was a healthcare worker with PCR-confirmed SARS-CoV-2 infection or an uninfected control (not recorded which). Each CDR3 is given with its conserved first and last residue. Each record gives: J gene, V gene, clone size, D gene, CDR3 protein, CDR3 DNA. D genes are given only for firm matches. The listing skips clone size in some rows; elsewhere it reads once, few, many or a size class.

>TRBJ1-1|TRBV12-3/TRBV12-4|-|TRBD1
CASSLLQGASTEAFF
TGTGCCAGCAGTTTGCTACAGGGGGCGAGCACTGAAGCTTTCTTT
>TRBJ1-1|TRBV28|many|TRBD1
CASSDTGVAEAFF
TGTGCCAGCAGTGATACAGGGGTGGCTGAAGCTTTCTTT
>TRBJ1-2|TRBV29-1|many|TRBD1
CSVEDLGTGVGYTF
TGCAGCGTTGAAGATCTCGGGACAGGGGTTGGCTACACCTTC
>TRBJ1-1|TRBV5-5|-|-
CASSLVGANTEAFF
TGTGCCAGCAGCTTGGTGGGAGCCAACACTGAAGCTTTCTTT
>TRBJ2-5|TRBV2|-|TRBD1
CASRRGTGVQETQYF
TGTGCCAGCAGGCGCGGGACAGGGGTTCAAGAGACCCAGTACTTC
>TRBJ1-5|TRBV3-1|many|-
CASSRRGASPQHF
TGTGCCAGCAGCCGGCGAGGGGCCTCCCCCCAGCATTTT
>TRBJ2-2|TRBV7-9|few|-
CASSLSPRGTGELFF
TGTGCCAGCAGCTTATCACCGCGAGGCACCGGGGAGCTGTTTTTT
>TRBJ2-7|TRBV29-1|many|-
CSAMGLAREQYF
TGCAGCGCTATGGGGCTAGCTCGGGAGCAGTACTTC
>TRBJ1-3|TRBV5-4|many|-
CASSLAPTGNTIYF
TGTGCCAGCAGCTTGGCCCCGACCGGAAACACCATATATTTT
>TRBJ2-3|TRBV7-9|-|-
CASSLVAPPYTDTQYF
TGTGCCAGCAGCTTAGTGGCCCCACCCTACACAGATACGCAGTATTTT
>TRBJ2-1|TRBV19|-|-
CASSPITGSSYNEQFF
TGTGCCAGTAGTCCCATCACAGGGAGCTCCTACAATGAGCAGTTCTTC
>TRBJ1-2|TRBV7-2|many|-
CASSLEIQINYGYTF
TGTGCCAGCAGCTTGGAAATTCAGATTAACTATGGCTACACCTTC
>TRBJ1-4|TRBV7-2|many|TRBD1
CASSPQGQADEKLFF
TGTGCCAGCAGCCCCCAGGGACAGGCGGATGAAAAACTGTTTTTT
>TRBJ2-3|TRBV20-1|few|-
CSATDRSNIMDTQYF
TGCAGTGCTACAGACAGGTCTAATATCATGGATACGCAGTATTTT
>TRBJ2-7|TRBV10-3|many|TRBD2
CAISGGLPQGRQYF
TGTGCCATCAGTGGGGGACTACCCCAAGGCAGGCAGTACTTC
>TRBJ1-1|TRBV7-8|few|-
CASSLARGSTEAFF
TGTGCCAGCAGCTTAGCGAGGGGAAGCACTGAAGCTTTCTTT
>TRBJ2-3|TRBV2|few|-
CASSESADTQYF
TGTGCCAGCAGTGAAAGCGCAGATACGCAGTATTTT
>TRBJ2-7|TRBV6-7|few|TRBD1
CASSYHGTGNSYEQYF
TGTGCCAGCAGTTACCACGGGACAGGGAATTCCTACGAGCAGTACTTC
>TRBJ1-6|TRBV4-2|few|-
CASSQVNPGDNSPLHF
TGTGCCAGCAGCCAAGTAAATCCAGGGGATAATTCACCCCTCCACTTT
>TRBJ2-7|TRBV7-8|many|TRBD1
CASSRQEPGQGYEQYF
TGTGCCAGCAGCCGACAAGAGCCGGGACAGGGTTACGAGCAGTACTTC
>TRBJ2-2|TRBV11-2|-|TRBD2
CASSSRPAGATNTGELFF
TGTGCCAGCAGCTCCCGGCCAGCGGGGGCCACGAACACCGGGGAGCTGTTTTTT
>TRBJ2-3|TRBV20-1|many|-
CSARVYTDTQYF
TGCAGTGCTAGAGTCTACACAGATACGCAGTATTTT
>TRBJ2-1|TRBV20-1|many|-
CSARPQSGTHYNEQFF
TGCAGTGCTAGACCTCAAAGCGGGACACACTACAATGAGCAGTTCTTC
>TRBJ2-7|TRBV7-2|-|TRBD1
CASSPDRGEGEQYF
TGTGCCAGCAGCCCCGACAGGGGAGAAGGCGAGCAGTACTTC
>TRBJ1-1|TRBV27|-|-
CASSLGMNTEAFF
TGTGCCAGCAGTTTGGGGATGAACACTGAAGCTTTCTTT
>TRBJ2-1|TRBV20-1|-|-
CSAQSRDPPGFF
TGCAGTGCTCAATCCCGGGACCCACCGGGGTTCTTC
>TRBJ1-2|TRBV6-5|-|-
CASSYTPSYGYTF
TGTGCCAGCAGTTACACCCCATCGTATGGCTACACCTTC
>TRBJ2-1|TRBV24-1|-|TRBD1
CATSDSGQGAYNEQFF
TGTGCCACCAGTGACTCCGGACAGGGGGCCTACAATGAGCAGTTCTTC
>TRBJ1-2|TRBV30|few|-
CAWSLQGTYGYTF
TGTGCCTGGAGTCTGCAGGGGACCTATGGCTACACCTTC
>TRBJ1-2|TRBV19|many|-
CASSWEGRGYTF
TGTGCCAGTAGCTGGGAGGGGCGCGGCTACACCTTC
>TRBJ2-3|TRBV2|many|-
CASRWTAGTDTQYF
TGTGCCAGCAGATGGACAGCCGGCACAGATACGCAGTATTTT
>TRBJ1-2|TRBV14|-|-
CASSQDPASYTF
TGTGCCAGCAGCCAAGATCCGGCCAGCTACACCTTC
>TRBJ2-3|TRBV9|-|-
CASSVASLPDTQYF
TGTGCCAGCAGCGTTGCTAGTCTACCAGATACGCAGTATTTT
>TRBJ2-7|TRBV5-1|many|-
CASSLVAGSYEQYF
TGCGCCAGCAGCTTGGTGGCGGGATCCTACGAGCAGTACTTC
>TRBJ1-1|TRBV12-3/TRBV12-4|-|TRBD1
CASSSRQGDTEAFF
TGTGCCAGCAGCTCTAGACAGGGAGATACTGAAGCTTTCTTT
>TRBJ2-1|TRBV12-3/TRBV12-4|few|TRBD1
CASSTGTGLHNEQFF
TGTGCCAGCAGCACCGGGACAGGGTTACACAATGAGCAGTTCTTC
>TRBJ1-1|TRBV30|many|-
CAWSYIGMYTEAFF
TGTGCCTGGAGCTATATTGGGATGTACACTGAAGCTTTCTTT
>TRBJ2-7|TRBV24-1|few|TRBD2
CATSDPGLAHYEQYF
TGTGCCACCAGTGATCCGGGACTAGCGCATTACGAGCAGTACTTC
>TRBJ2-3|TRBV5-5|-|TRBD1
CASSFQGGADTQYF
TGTGCCAGCAGCTTCCAAGGGGGCGCGGATACGCAGTATTTT
>TRBJ2-5|TRBV7-9|few|-
CASSPSGTSETQYF
TGTGCCAGCAGCCCCTCAGGGACCTCGGAGACCCAGTACTTC
>TRBJ2-1|TRBV2|-|-
CASGAGRAESYNEQFF
TGTGCCAGCGGGGCAGGGCGGGCAGAATCCTACAATGAGCAGTTCTTC
>TRBJ2-5|TRBV20-1|few|-
CSATQVRGGGETQYF
TGCAGTGCCACCCAGGTGCGCGGAGGGGGAGAGACCCAGTACTTC
>TRBJ2-7|TRBV20-1|many|TRBD2
CSVEAPGLAGGESEQYF
TGCAGTGTCGAAGCCCCGGGACTAGCGGGAGGGGAATCAGAGCAGTACTTC
>TRBJ2-3|TRBV7-3|-|TRBD2
CASSPAGGRGDTQYF
TGTGCCAGCAGCCCAGCGGGGGGGCGTGGAGATACGCAGTATTTT
>TRBJ1-6|TRBV5-4|-|-
CASSFRQGGSPLHF
TGTGCCAGCAGCTTCAGGCAGGGCGGCTCACCCCTCCACTTT
>TRBJ2-2|TRBV29-1|many|-
CSVERSPNTGELFF
TGCAGCGTTGAACGGAGCCCCAACACCGGGGAGCTGTTTTTT